These 13 T cell receptor beta chains came from one sample sequenced in a study of cytomegalovirus exposure and HLA in healthy donors. Researchers ran the PCR with 60 Vbeta and 13 Jbeta primers. Repertoires were generated with immunoSEQ multiplex PCR, while TCRdb's copy carries only in-frame clones and drops some. This table holds 35,000 to 55,000 clones, 50% to 75% found once. Specimen: PBMCs. These receptors came from a human donor in good health.

This chain uses TRBV4-1 with TRBJ2-7; the D gene is possibly TRBD1 (6 bases). CDR1 is MGHRA and CDR2 is YSYEKL in the germline V gene. V shed 2 bases and J shed 5 bases, with 16 bases lying between them. CDR3 size: 15 residues. DNA for the CDR3: TGCGCCAGCAGCCAACTGGGACACCGAACAGACGAGCAGTACTTC. Translating gives CASSQLGHRTDEQYF.

V is TRBV4-1 and J is TRBJ2-7; maybe TRBD2 (5 bases). Germline V gene data show CDR1 as MGHRA and CDR2 as YSYEKL. The CDR3 is made up of 15 amino acids. V was clipped by 2 bases and J by 2 bases, with 13 bases between them. CDR3 sequence reads: CASSQQSVGAYEQYF. For the CDR3, the DNA is TGCGCCAGCAGCCAACAATCCGTCGGGGCCTACGAGCAGTACTTC.

This rearrangement joins TRBV11-2 to TRBJ2-2, with TRBD1 matching 10 bases. Germline CDR1 reads SGHAT; CDR2 reads FQNNGV. The CDR3 covers 15 residues. The junction had 6 bases not matched to a gene; V was cut back by 5 bases and J by 6 bases. The CDR3 DNA sequence: TGTGCCAGCAGCGCGAGACAGGGGGCGGCCGGGGAGCTGTTTTTT. It is translated as CASSARQGAAGELFF. The full variable domain, its missing parts supplied by reference TRBV11-2 and TRBJ2-2, is EAGVAQSPRYKIIEKRQSVAFWCNPISGHATLYWYQQILGQGPKLLIQFQNNGVVDDSQLPKDRFSAERLKGVDSTLKIQPAKLEDSAVYLCASSARQGAAGELFFGEGSRLTVL.

J is TRBJ2-1 and V is TRBV30; D is possibly TRBD2 (5 bases). V was pared by 4 bases and J by 9 bases, with 10 bases between. Germline CDR1 is GTSNPN and CDR2 is SVGIG (reference sequence). CDR3 length equals 11 residues. The CDR3 nucleotides are TGTGCCTGGATAGTACGGGGTGAGCAGTTCTTC. As protein: CAWIVRGEQFF.

This sequence joins TRBV6-5 and TRBJ2-2; weak D call: TRBD1 (6 bases). There are 12 residues in the CDR3. With 6 bases removed from V and 7 bases from J, the gap between germline ends came to 9 bases. Germline V gene lookup returns CDR1 MNHEY and CDR2 SVGAGI. In DNA, the CDR3 is TGTGCCAGCAGCAAAGGGGGCGGGGAGCTGTTTTTT. Its protein is CASSKGGGELFF.

A few counts support this clone. The V call is TRBV7-3, the J call TRBJ2-3; 8 bases match TRBD1. The CDR3 spans 13 residues. Germline V gene sequence: CDR1 SGHTA, CDR2 FQGTGA. With 5 bases clipped from V and 4 bases from J, the junction kept 2 bases outside the gene matches. The CDR3 nucleotides read TGTGCCAGCAGCATGACAGGGGCAGATACGCAGTATTTT. Translation: CASSMTGADTQYF. Based on the CDR3 plus reference TRBV7-3 and TRBJ2-3, the full variable domain is GAGVSQTPSNKVTEKGKYVELRCDPISGHTALYWYRQSLGQGPEFLIYFQGTGAADDSGLPNDRFFAVRPEGSVSTLKIQRTERGDSAVYLCASSMTGADTQYFGPGTRLTVL.

The chain joins TRBV2 to TRBJ2-3, with unresolved D. V was shortened by 7 bases and J by 0 bases, with 11 bases between the two germline ends. This CDR3 spans 14 amino acids. Germline CDR1 and CDR2: SNHLY and FYNNEI. CDR3 protein: CASKALQSTDTQYF. The DNA for the CDR3 is TGTGCCAGCAAAGCACTCCAAAGCACAGATACGCAGTATTTT.

The chain couples TRBV7-2 to TRBJ2-4, with D unresolved. V was shortened by 0 bases and J by 6 bases, with 6 bases between the two germline ends. The germline V gene has CDR1 SGHTA and CDR2 FQGNSA. The CDR3 spans 13 residues. The CDR3 DNA is TGTGCCAGCAGCTTAGCCTTCCGAAACATTCAGTACTTC. This sequence encodes CASSLAFRNIQYF.

This clone came up a few times. V is TRBV27 and J is TRBJ1-1; D unclear. Germline CDR1 and CDR2: MNHEY and SMNVEV (reference sequence). The CDR3 is 13 residues long. V was clipped by 2 bases and J by 3 bases, with 7 bases between them. This CDR3 reads CASSLKSDTEAFF. The CDR3 DNA is TGTGCCAGCAGTTTAAAATCGGACACTGAAGCTTTCTTT.

This chain links TRBV19 with TRBJ2-5; 7 bases map to TRBD1. V shed 6 bases, J shed 2 bases, and the junction held 9 bases outside the gene matches. This CDR3 is built from 15 residues. Germline V gene sequence: CDR1 LNHDA, CDR2 SQIVND (reference sequence). The CDR3 DNA reads TGTGCCAGTAGGCATCCGGGACAGCGACAAGAGACCCAGTACTTC. Translated, it gives CASRHPGQRQETQYF.

Only one count was recorded for this clone. The V call is TRBV5-6, the J call TRBJ2-7, with D perhaps TRBD1 (5 bases). In germline, CDR1 is SGHDT, CDR2 YYEEEE. V shed 1 base and J shed 4 bases, with 9 bases lying between them. The CDR3 has 13 residues. For the CDR3, the DNA is TGTGCCAGCAGCTTGTTTAGGGGTTACGAGCAGTACTTC. Its protein is CASSLFRGYEQYF.

V is TRBV5-1 and J is TRBJ2-5; D ambiguous. In germline, CDR1 is SGHRS, CDR2 YFSETQ. The CDR3 runs 13 residues. V was pared by 0 bases and J by 2 bases, with 5 bases between. CDR3 DNA: TGCGCCAGCAGCTTGGGCCAGCAAGAGACCCAGTACTTC. Protein: CASSLGQQETQYF. Using reference TRBV5-1 and TRBJ2-5 for the parts outside the CDR3, the full variable domain is KAGVTQTPRYLIKTRGQQVTLSCSPISGHRSVSWYQQTPGQGLQFLFEYFSETQRNKGNFPGRFSGRQFSNSRSEMNVSTLELGDSALYLCASSLGQQETQYFGPGTRLLVL.

This clone was observed a few times. This chain links TRBV29-1 with TRBJ1-1; TRBD1 matches 10 bases. This CDR3 has 13 residues. Trimming took 7 bases from V and 6 from J; bases not matched to a gene: 8. CDR1 is SQVTM, CDR2 ANQGSEA, per germline. As DNA, the CDR3 is TGCAGCGCCTCCGGGACAGGGGTTGCTGAAGCTTTCTTT. Translation gives CSASGTGVAEAFF.